Listed below are T cell receptor beta chains from one sample, sequenced in a study of shared T cell receptors in the human thymus. The repertoire was sequenced with immunoSEQ multiplex PCR; TCRdb's copy has only in-frame clones and lacks some. The table shows hundreds of thousands of clones, with 87% occurring only once. The same data also contributed to another study, on human thymus T cells.

What was sequenced was thymocytes. The receptors were gathered from a boy under two years old with a congenital heart defect. Both conserved end residues are part of each CDR3. D genes are given only for firm matches. A clone size is listed for some rows: how often the clone was seen (once, few, many), or a class if it is expanded.

v_call: TRBV5-1
d_call: TRBD1
clone_size: .
j_call: TRBJ1-3
cdr3_nt: TGCGCCAGCAGCTTCGAAAGACAGGGAAGCTCTGGAAACACCATATATTTT
cdr3_aa: CASSFERQGSSGNTIYF

v_call: TRBV2
d_call: .
clone_size: .
j_call: TRBJ2-1
cdr3_nt: TGTGCCAGCAGTGAAGCGGAGGGACCGCGGGCACTAGCCTCCTACAATGAGCAGTTCTTC
cdr3_aa: CASSEAEGPRALASYNEQFF

v_call: TRBV28
d_call: TRBD1
clone_size: .
j_call: TRBJ1-1
cdr3_nt: TGTGCCAGCAGCTTCGACAGGGACAGGAACACTGAAGCTTTCTTT
cdr3_aa: CASSFDRDRNTEAFF

v_call: TRBV6-5
d_call: TRBD1
clone_size: .
j_call: TRBJ2-1
cdr3_nt: TGTGCCATCCGGACAGGGTGCTACAATGAGCAGTTCTTC
cdr3_aa: CAIRTGCYNEQFF

v_call: TRBV18
d_call: TRBD1
clone_size: .
j_call: TRBJ2-2
cdr3_nt: TGTGCCAGCTCACAAGGCGTAAGACAGGGAACGACCGGGGAGCTGTTTTTT
cdr3_aa: CASSQGVRQGTTGELFF

v_call: TRBV25-1
d_call: .
clone_size: .
j_call: TRBJ1-6
cdr3_nt: TGTGCCAGCAGTGAGATTTCGGGGTATTCACCCCTCCACTTT
cdr3_aa: CASSEISGYSPLHF

v_call: TRBV30
d_call: .
clone_size: .
j_call: TRBJ1-6
cdr3_nt: TGTGCCTGGAGTGTCACAGGTAGAAAGAGCTCCTATAATTCCCCCCTCCACTTT
cdr3_aa: CAWSVTGRKSSYNSPLHF

v_call: TRBV28
d_call: .
clone_size: .
j_call: TRBJ1-1
cdr3_nt: TGTGCCAGCAGTATCCATTCCCCGAACACTGAAGCTTTCTTT
cdr3_aa: CASSIHSPNTEAFF

v_call: TRBV4-3
d_call: TRBD2
clone_size: .
j_call: TRBJ2-5
cdr3_nt: TGCGCCAGCAGCCAAGGGCCCTGTTCTAGCGGGGGGGCGCGGGAGACCCAGTACTTC
cdr3_aa: CASSQGPCSSGGARETQYF

v_call: TRBV7-9
d_call: .
clone_size: .
j_call: TRBJ2-3
cdr3_nt: TGTGCCAGCAGCTCCCTAACAGGGATAAGCACAGATACGCAGTATTTT
cdr3_aa: CASSSLTGISTDTQYF

v_call: TRBV2
d_call: TRBD2
clone_size: .
j_call: TRBJ2-1
cdr3_nt: TGTGCCAGCAGTGATGGGGGGGGCTACAATGAGCAGTTCTTC
cdr3_aa: CASSDGGGYNEQFF

v_call: TRBV2
d_call: .
clone_size: .
j_call: TRBJ2-7
cdr3_nt: TGTGCCAGCAGGCTCCCACCCTACGAGCAGTACTTC
cdr3_aa: CASRLPPYEQYF

v_call: TRBV29-1
d_call: TRBD2
clone_size: .
j_call: TRBJ2-1
cdr3_nt: TGCAGCGTTGAAGGTGCTAGCGGGTATTACAATGAGCAGTTCTTC
cdr3_aa: CSVEGASGYYNEQFF

v_call: TRBV28
d_call: .
clone_size: .
j_call: TRBJ2-5
cdr3_nt: TGTGCCAGCAGTTTGCCGGCAGGGCTTGGGCCCCCGCGGTCAGTCCAAGAGACCCAGTACTTC
cdr3_aa: CASSLPAGLGPPRSVQETQYF

v_call: TRBV15
d_call: .
clone_size: .
j_call: TRBJ1-2
cdr3_nt: TGTGCCACCAGCAGACAGGACACTAAAGGTTCTAACTATGGCTACACCTTC
cdr3_aa: CATSRQDTKGSNYGYTF

v_call: TRBV25-1
d_call: .
clone_size: .
j_call: TRBJ2-2
cdr3_nt: TGTGCCAGCAGTGAATTTGGAACAGTTAACACCGGGGAGCTGTTTTTT
cdr3_aa: CASSEFGTVNTGELFF

v_call: TRBV28
d_call: .
clone_size: .
j_call: TRBJ1-1
cdr3_nt: TGTGCCAGCAGAATTGACAGTAACACTGAAGCTTTCTTT
cdr3_aa: CASRIDSNTEAFF

v_call: TRBV18
d_call: .
clone_size: .
j_call: TRBJ1-4
cdr3_nt: TGTGCCAGCTCACCACGACAGTTTTTTAATGAAAAACTGTTTTTT
cdr3_aa: CASSPRQFFNEKLFF

v_call: TRBV19
d_call: .
clone_size: .
j_call: TRBJ1-6
cdr3_nt: TGTGCCAGTAGTGTCGGGAAGGATAATTCACCCCTCCACTTT
cdr3_aa: CASSVGKDNSPLHF

v_call: TRBV2
d_call: TRBD2
clone_size: .
j_call: TRBJ2-7
cdr3_nt: TGTGCCAGCAGTGAAGGTATAGCGGGGGATTACGAGCAGTACTTC
cdr3_aa: CASSEGIAGDYEQYF

v_call: TRBV4-3
d_call: TRBD1
clone_size: .
j_call: TRBJ1-2
cdr3_nt: TGCGCCAGCAGCCATACGGACAGGACAAACTATGGCTACACCTTC
cdr3_aa: CASSHTDRTNYGYTF

v_call: TRBV13
d_call: .
clone_size: few
j_call: TRBJ1-1
cdr3_nt: TGTGCCAGCAGCTGGACGGGACACAGGAAAGGGTTTAACACTGAAGCTTTCTTT
cdr3_aa: CASSWTGHRKGFNTEAFF

v_call: TRBV12-5
d_call: TRBD1
clone_size: .
j_call: TRBJ2-7
cdr3_nt: TGTGCTAGTGGTTTGACTCAGGGACAGTCCTACGAGCAGTACTTC
cdr3_aa: CASGLTQGQSYEQYF

v_call: TRBV4-3
d_call: .
clone_size: .
j_call: TRBJ1-2
cdr3_nt: TGCGCCAGCAGCCAAGATTCAGGCGCCAAAGCTAACTATGGCTACACCTTC
cdr3_aa: CASSQDSGAKANYGYTF

v_call: TRBV27
d_call: TRBD1
clone_size: .
j_call: TRBJ2-1
cdr3_nt: TGTGCCAGCAGTTTCAGGCAGGGGGCGCTTGGATTGGACAATGAGCAGTTCTTC
cdr3_aa: CASSFRQGALGLDNEQFF

v_call: TRBV4-1
d_call: TRBD1
clone_size: few
j_call: TRBJ2-7
cdr3_nt: TGCGCCAGCAGCCAAGCCCTGGACAGGGGTTGGTACGAGCAGTACTTC
cdr3_aa: CASSQALDRGWYEQYF

v_call: TRBV4-3
d_call: .
clone_size: few
j_call: TRBJ2-5
cdr3_nt: TGCGCCAGCAGCCACTCCCGGACTCGCAATGAGGAGACCCAGTACTTC
cdr3_aa: CASSHSRTRNEETQYF

v_call: TRBV19
d_call: TRBD1
clone_size: once
j_call: TRBJ2-6
cdr3_nt: TGTGCCAGTAGTACCGACAGGGGGAGTGGGGCCAACGTCCTGACTTTC
cdr3_aa: CASSTDRGSGANVLTF